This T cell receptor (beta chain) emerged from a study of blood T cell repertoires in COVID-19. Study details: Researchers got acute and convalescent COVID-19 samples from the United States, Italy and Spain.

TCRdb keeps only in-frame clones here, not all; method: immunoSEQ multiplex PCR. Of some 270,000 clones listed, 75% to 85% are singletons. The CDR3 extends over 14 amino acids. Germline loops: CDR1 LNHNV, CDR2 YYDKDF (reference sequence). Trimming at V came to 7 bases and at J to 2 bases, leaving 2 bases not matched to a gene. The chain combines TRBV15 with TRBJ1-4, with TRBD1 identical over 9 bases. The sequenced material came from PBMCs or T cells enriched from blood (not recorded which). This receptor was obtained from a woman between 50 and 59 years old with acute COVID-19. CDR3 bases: TGTGCCACCAAACAGGGGGCGACTAATGAAAAACTGTTTTTT. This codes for CATKQGATNEKLFF.